This TCR beta chain was profiled in a study of control samples from healthy donors and cancer patients. TCRdb's table, derived via immunoSEQ multiplex PCR, lists solely in-frame clones and lacks some. The sample has 35,000 to 55,000 clones, approximately 87% seen once. V dropped 5 bases and J dropped 2; count of bases not matched to a gene: 10. CDR1 and CDR2 from the germline V gene are SEHNR and FQNEAQ (reference sequence). The CDR3 runs 16 residues. The genes are TRBV7-9 and TRBJ1-2; 8 bases match TRBD1. The receptor was isolated from a woman aged 60-70 years with lung cancer. The sequenced material came from PBMCs. CDR3 sequence: CASSLGRQGLNYGYTF. CDR3 in DNA: TGTGCCAGCAGCCTTGGACGACAGGGGTTAAACTATGGCTACACCTTC.